The source of this T cell receptor (beta chain) is a study of human T cells and chemical hapten exposure. Looked up from germline, CDR1 is SEHNR and CDR2 is FQNEAQ (reference sequence). V lost 4 bases, J lost 0 bases, and 7 bases lay in between. CDR3 size: 14 residues. TCRdb reprocessed the RACE reads via MiXCR and lists one record per CDR3 protein. Here the sample spans approximately 81,000 distinct CDR3 sequences, over 6.5% being singletons. Noted time point: healthy volunteer bleed at 6 weeks. It was unfractionated whole blood from which total RNA was extracted. V usage is TRBV7-9 and J usage is TRBJ1-3; D ambiguous. Source material: whole blood. The TCR was taken from a male donor in good health. Some clones in this sample may be carry-over from other donors' samples. CDR3 nucleotides: TGTGCCAGCAGCTCCGACGGCTCTGGAAACACCATATATTTT. Translated, it gives CASSSDGSGNTIYF.